This TCR beta chain was captured in a study of shared clonotypes between healthy human individuals. Trimming stripped 0 bases from V and 3 bases from J, with 12 bases between. Germline loops: CDR1 SGHRS, CDR2 YFSETQ. This CDR3 spans 15 amino acids. Researchers ran the assay at a deep level. Researchers sequenced unsorted PBMC DNA using ten immunoSEQ deep assay plates. The data were produced by immunoSEQ multiplex PCR, yet TCRdb's version contains in-frame clones alone and is incomplete. The table records about 500,000 clones, more than 70% of them present only once. The V and J genes are TRBV5-1 and TRBJ1-1; possible D gene TRBD1, 5 bases. The source material was PBMCs. This TCR was sampled from a woman aged 40 to 50 in good health. Some clones in this sample may be carry-over from other donors' samples. Here the CDR3 DNA reads TGCGCCAGCAGCTTGGTCGGGAGAGGGGACACTGAAGCTTTCTTT. Protein product: CASSLVGRGDTEAFF.